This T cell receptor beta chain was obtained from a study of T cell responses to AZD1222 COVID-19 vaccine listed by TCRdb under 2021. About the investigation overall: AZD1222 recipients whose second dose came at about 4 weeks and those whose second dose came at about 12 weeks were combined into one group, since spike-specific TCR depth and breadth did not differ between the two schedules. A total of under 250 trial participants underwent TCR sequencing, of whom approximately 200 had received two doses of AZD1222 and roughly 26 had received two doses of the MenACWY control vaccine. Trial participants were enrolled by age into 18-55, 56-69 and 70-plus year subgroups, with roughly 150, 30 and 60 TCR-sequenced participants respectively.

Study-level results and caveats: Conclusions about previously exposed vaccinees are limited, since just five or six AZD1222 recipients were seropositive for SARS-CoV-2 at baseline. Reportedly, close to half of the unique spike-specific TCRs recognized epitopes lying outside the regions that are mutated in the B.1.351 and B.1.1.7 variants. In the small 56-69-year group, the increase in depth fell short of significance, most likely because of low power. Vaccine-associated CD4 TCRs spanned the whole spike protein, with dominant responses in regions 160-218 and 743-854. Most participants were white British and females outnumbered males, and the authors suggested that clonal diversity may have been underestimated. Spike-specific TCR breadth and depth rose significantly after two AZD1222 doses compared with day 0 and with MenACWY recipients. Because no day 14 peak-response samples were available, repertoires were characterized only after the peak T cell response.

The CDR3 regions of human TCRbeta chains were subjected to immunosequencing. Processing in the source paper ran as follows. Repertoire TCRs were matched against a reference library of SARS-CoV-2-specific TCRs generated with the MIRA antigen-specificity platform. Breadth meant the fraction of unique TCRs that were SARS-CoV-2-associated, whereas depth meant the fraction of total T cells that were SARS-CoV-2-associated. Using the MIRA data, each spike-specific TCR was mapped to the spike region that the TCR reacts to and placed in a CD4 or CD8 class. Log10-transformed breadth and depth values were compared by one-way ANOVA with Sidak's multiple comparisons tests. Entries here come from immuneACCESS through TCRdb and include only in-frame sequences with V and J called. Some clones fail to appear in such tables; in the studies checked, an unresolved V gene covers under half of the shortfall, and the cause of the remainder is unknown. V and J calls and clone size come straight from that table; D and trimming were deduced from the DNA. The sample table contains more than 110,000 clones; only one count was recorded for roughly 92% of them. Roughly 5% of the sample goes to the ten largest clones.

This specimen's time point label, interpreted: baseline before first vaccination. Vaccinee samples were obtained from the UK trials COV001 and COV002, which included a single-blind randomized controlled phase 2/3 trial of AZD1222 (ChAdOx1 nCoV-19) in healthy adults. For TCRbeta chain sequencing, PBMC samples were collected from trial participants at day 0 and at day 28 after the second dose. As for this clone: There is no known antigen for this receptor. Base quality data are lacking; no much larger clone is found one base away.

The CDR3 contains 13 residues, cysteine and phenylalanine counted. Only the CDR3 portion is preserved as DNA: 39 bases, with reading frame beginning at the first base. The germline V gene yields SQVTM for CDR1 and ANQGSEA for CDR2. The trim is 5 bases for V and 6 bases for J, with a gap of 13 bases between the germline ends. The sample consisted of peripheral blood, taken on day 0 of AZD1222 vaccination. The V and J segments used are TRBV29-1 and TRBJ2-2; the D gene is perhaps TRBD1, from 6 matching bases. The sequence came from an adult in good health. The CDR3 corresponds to CSVSTGFSGELFF. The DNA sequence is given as TGCAGCGTTAGCACAGGGTTTTCCGGGGAGCTGTTTTTT.